These 14 T cell receptor beta chains originate from one sample sequenced in a study of CXCR3-negative and CXCR3-positive naive CD8 T cells. The method, 5' RACE with UMI labels, was used to prepare the TRB cDNA libraries. Reanalyzing the 5' RACE reads, TCRdb keeps one entry per CDR3 protein, without DNA. Recorded for this sample: about 43,000 distinct CDR3 sequences. The sample comprised memory CD8+ T cells from blood. The receptors stem from a human donor in good health. Some clones in this sample may be carry-over from other donors' samples.

V gene TRBV4-3 combines with J gene TRBJ2-1; the TCRdb D gene call, TRBD2, has no DNA to confirm it. The germline gives CDR1 LGHNA, CDR2 YSLEER. The CDR3 is made up of 17 amino acids. The CDR3: CASSRFRTSGGIGEQFF.

The CDR3 sequence: CASSSAGGEAFF. The chain couples TRBV27 to TRBJ1-1. CDR3 length: 12 residues. The germline V gene encodes CDR1 MNHEY and CDR2 SMNVEV (reference sequence).

The rearrangement links TRBV7-9 to TRBJ2-5; TCRdb picks TRBD2, but there is no DNA to check that call. The CDR3 has 20 amino acids. From germline, CDR1 is SEHNR and CDR2 FQNEAQ (reference sequence). The CDR3 sequence is CASSVIGVGTSGVYQETQYF.

This chain joins TRBV6-5 and TRBJ2-1; no DNA is available, so the TRBD2 call from TCRdb remains unchecked. The germline gives CDR1 MNHEY, CDR2 SVGAGI. This CDR3 has 14 residues. This CDR3 is CASAPSVSYNEQFF.

The chain recombines TRBV29-1 with TRBJ2-1. The CDR3 has 13 residues. The germline gives CDR1 SQVTM, CDR2 ANQGSEA. CDR3 sequence reads: CSVVGSTYNEQFF.

The CDR3 protein is CATNAGRHTEAFF. The V gene is TRBV6-6, the J gene TRBJ1-1. The germline gives CDR1 MNHNY, CDR2 SVGAGI (reference sequence). CDR3 length: 13 residues.

The chain carries TRBV6-4 and TRBJ2-1; TCRdb gives TRBD1 as the D gene, but with no DNA this cannot be confirmed. The germline V gene encodes CDR1 MRHNA and CDR2 SNTAGT. CDR3 length: 16 amino acids. CDR3 residues: CASPDGVAMTYNEQFF.

V usage is TRBV29-1 and J usage is TRBJ1-5. Germline values: CDR1 SQVTM, CDR2 ANQGSEA. The CDR3 loop spans 13 amino acids. The CDR3 loop is CSVGGSTGQPQHF. The complete variable domain, with remaining parts taken from reference TRBV29-1 and TRBJ1-5, reads SAVISQKPSRDICQRGTSLTIQCQVDSQVTMMFWYRQQPGQSLTLIATANQGSEATYESGFVIDKFPISRPNLTFSTLTVSNMSPEDSSIYLCSVGGSTGQPQHFGDGTRLSIL.

The rearrangement links TRBV6-4 to TRBJ2-2. This CDR3 spans 16 amino acids. Germline V gene data show CDR1 as MRHNA and CDR2 as SNTAGT. This CDR3 reads CASNDSWRADTGELFF.

The V call is TRBV29-1, the J call TRBJ2-7; absent DNA, TCRdb's TRBD2 call cannot be checked. The CDR3 runs to 13 residues. The germline gives CDR1 SQVTM, CDR2 ANQGSEA. The CDR3 loop reads CSVVEGSPYEQYF.

The gene calls are TRBV29-1 and TRBJ2-7; with no DNA, the TCRdb D assignment of TRBD1 cannot be verified. Germline V gene lookup returns CDR1 SQVTM and CDR2 ANQGSEA. The CDR3 consists of 11 residues. CDR3 sequence reads: CSVLQGWEQYF.

The chain links TRBV7-6 to TRBJ2-7; the TRBD1 assignment by TCRdb is unverifiable without DNA. From germline, CDR1 is SGHVS and CDR2 FNYEAQ. The CDR3 covers 14 residues. The CDR3 sequence is CASSFGTGSYEQYF.

This chain links TRBV14 with TRBJ1-5. The CDR3 is made up of 14 amino acids. The germline CDR1 and CDR2 sequences are SGHDN and FVKESK. The CDR3 is CASSPHGTDQPQHF.

The chain couples TRBV9 to TRBJ2-2; TCRdb names TRBD2, which stays unverified in the absence of DNA. Germline V gene sequence: CDR1 SGDLS, CDR2 YYNGEE. The CDR3 has 17 amino acids. Here the CDR3 reads CASSLRPGGPNTGELFF.